The text below deals with one TCR beta chain. Its antigen is currently unknown. One base away lies a much larger clone, so this may be a sequencing read error. RNA was extracted from bulk tissue without any cell sorting. Chemotherapy-naive patients with new lung cancer underwent thoracic surgery in China, August–November 2014. The CDR3 contains 14 residues. Deletions cut 3 bases from V and 5 bases from J, with 16 bases between. Looked up from germline, CDR1 is SQVTM and CDR2 is ANQGSEA. Three rounds of nested PCR, following a modified ARM-PCR protocol, produced the TCRbeta library. TCRdb recomputed calls from the multiplex PCR reads with MiXCR, one row per CDR3 protein. The table lists roughly 140,000 distinct CDR3 sequences, around 60% of them singletons. This sample is drawn from a study of tumor and adjacent non-tumor tissue in lung cancer. Study results and caveats: In normal lung, the top 100 clones were significantly more dominant than in tumor. TCR diversity was significantly greater in tumor than normal lung tissue.

The sequence was collected from a man in his sixties with small cell lung cancer. The chain is built from TRBV29-1 and TRBJ2-5; D is possibly TRBD1 or TRBD2 (6 bases each). The specimen was lung tumor tissue. Here the CDR3 DNA reads TGCAGCGTTGAGGAGGGGGGTCTTCGGGAGACCCAGTACTTC. As protein: CSVEEGGLRETQYF.